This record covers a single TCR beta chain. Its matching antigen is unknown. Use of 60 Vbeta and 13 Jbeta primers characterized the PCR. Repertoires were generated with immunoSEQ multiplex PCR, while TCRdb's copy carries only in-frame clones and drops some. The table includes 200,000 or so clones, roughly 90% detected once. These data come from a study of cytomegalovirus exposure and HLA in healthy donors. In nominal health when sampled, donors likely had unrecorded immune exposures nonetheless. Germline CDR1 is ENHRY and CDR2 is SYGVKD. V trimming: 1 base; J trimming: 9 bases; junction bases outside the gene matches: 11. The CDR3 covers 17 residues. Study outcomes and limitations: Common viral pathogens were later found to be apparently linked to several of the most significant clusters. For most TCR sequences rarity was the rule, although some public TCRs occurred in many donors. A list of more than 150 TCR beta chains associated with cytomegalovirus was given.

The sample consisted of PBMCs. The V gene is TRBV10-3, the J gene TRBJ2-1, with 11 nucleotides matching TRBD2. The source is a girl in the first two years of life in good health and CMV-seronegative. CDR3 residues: CAISEFSGTSGVFEQFF. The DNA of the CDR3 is TGTGCCATCAGTGAGTTCTCCGGGACTAGCGGTGTTTTTGAGCAGTTCTTC.